These 15 T cell receptor beta chains came from one sample sequenced in a study of blood T cell repertoires in COVID-19. Only in-frame clones appear in the TCRdb table, and some are missing; sequencing was by immunoSEQ multiplex PCR. The profile covers 190,000 or so clones, with around four fifths appearing a single time and 2.5% to 3.5% taken by the ten largest. The sequencing sample was made of peripheral blood. The receptor set was obtained from a man aged 50 to 59 with active or convalescent COVID-19.

The rearrangement uses TRBV21-1 and TRBJ2-2; the table's D gene call, TRBD2, was not cross checked with the DNA. TRBV21-1 is a known pseudogene. There are 19 residues in the CDR3. The CDR3 sequence: CASSQGTAGGNSNTGELFF. In DNA form, the CDR3 reads TGTGCCAGCAGCCAAGGAACAGCGGGGGGCAATTCGAACACCGGGGAGCTGTTTTTT.

The chain links TRBV24-1 to TRBJ2-1; TRBD2 agrees at 9 bases. Unmatched junction bases numbered 8, after V lost 4 bases and J lost 2 bases. CDR3 length equals 17 residues. CDR1 and CDR2 (germline): KGHDR, SFDVKD. The CDR3 loop reads CATSDIGLAGTYNEQFF. The CDR3 nucleotides read TGTGCCACCAGTGACATCGGCCTAGCGGGGACCTACAATGAGCAGTTCTTC.

The chain has TRBV6-2 or TRBV6-3 and TRBJ1-1; 9 bases are shared with TRBD1. CDR3 size: 18 residues. With 5 bases clipped from V and 0 bases from J, the junction kept 13 bases outside the gene matches. Per germline, CDR1 MNHEY and CDR2 SVGEGT. The CDR3 region is CASSDNRGQVRMNTEAFF. CDR3 coding DNA: TGTGCCAGCAGTGACAACAGGGGGCAAGTTCGTATGAACACTGAAGCTTTCTTT.

The chain carries TRBV6-5 and TRBJ1-1, with 9 nucleotides matching TRBD1. CDR3 length: 16 amino acids. CDR1 and CDR2 from the germline V gene are MNHEY and SVGAGI. V lost 0 bases to trimming and J lost 7 bases; unmatched junction nucleotides: 9. The CDR3 protein is CASSYSGTGNWGEAFF. CDR3 in DNA: TGTGCCAGCAGTTACTCCGGGACAGGGAATTGGGGTGAAGCTTTCTTT.

The chain joins TRBV5-5 to TRBJ2-2; a weak D match, TRBD2 (5 bases). CDR3 length: 16 residues. The V gene's germline CDR1 is SGHKS and CDR2 YYEKEE (reference sequence). Trimming cost V 0 bases and J 8 bases, with 17 bases left between them. The CDR3 region is CASSLAWTFNGGELFF. The DNA for the CDR3 is TGTGCCAGCAGCTTGGCTTGGACTTTTAACGGGGGGGAGCTGTTTTTT.

The chain joins TRBV5-5 to TRBJ1-4; TRBD1 matches 9 bases. In germline, CDR1 is SGHKS, CDR2 YYEKEE (reference sequence). V was pared by 4 bases and J by 8 bases, with 18 bases of the junction left unmatched. The CDR3 spans 18 residues. DNA of the CDR3: TGTGCCAGCAGCCTGGCCCCCTTAACCACAGGGGGCAGGGAAAAACTGTTTTTT. Protein product: CASSLAPLTTGGREKLFF.

The chain employs TRBV6-5 and TRBJ2-3; 7 bases map to TRBD1. CDR1 is MNHEY, CDR2 SVGAGI, per germline. The V segment lost 6 bases and the J segment 6 bases; nucleotides outside the gene matches: 9. This CDR3 is built from 14 residues. Written as DNA, the CDR3 is TGTGCCAGCAGCGGGACAGAAACTCTGGATACGCAGTATTTT. Translated: CASSGTETLDTQYF.

This chain links TRBV11-2 with TRBJ2-1; TRBD2 agrees at 7 bases. The germline gives CDR1 SGHAT, CDR2 FQNNGV. The CDR3 totals 15 residues. V was pared by 4 bases and J by 0 bases, with 3 bases of the junction left unmatched. CDR3 in amino acids: CASSSSGVSYNEQFF. In DNA, the CDR3 is TGTGCCAGCAGCTCCAGCGGGGTCTCCTACAATGAGCAGTTCTTC.

The V gene is TRBV10-3, the J gene TRBJ2-3; tentatively, D is TRBD2 (6 bases). Germline V CDR1 and CDR2: ENHRY, SYGVKD. Trimming removed 6 bases at V and 5 bases at J, with 15 bases between. There are 14 residues in the CDR3. DNA for the CDR3: TGTGCCATCAGGGGGTCGGCGGGACGAGATACGCAGTATTTT. Its translation: CAIRGSAGRDTQYF.

The genes are TRBV7-9 and TRBJ2-1, with D tentatively TRBD2 (5 bases). CDR1 and CDR2 from the germline V gene are SEHNR and FQNEAQ (reference sequence). The CDR3 consists of 12 residues. Trimming stripped 5 bases from V and 6 bases from J, with 8 bases between. DNA for the CDR3: TGTGCCAGCAGCCGAACTAGCAATGAGCAGTTCTTC. Protein sequence: CASSRTSNEQFF.

The rearrangement links TRBV4-1 to TRBJ1-2; tentatively, D is TRBD1 (5 bases). Germline V CDR1 and CDR2: MGHRA, YSYEKL. This CDR3 has 16 amino acids. V dropped 4 bases and J dropped 4 bases, with 19 bases sitting between them. The CDR3 bases are TGCGCCAGCAGCCCGGCCCAGGCGGGGGGGGTCTATGGCTACACCTTC. This sequence encodes CASSPAQAGGVYGYTF.

This clone showed up just a few times. The chain links TRBV3-1 (or the pseudogene TRBV3-2) to TRBJ2-7, with 11 bases that match TRBD2. The junction had 8 bases not matched to a gene; V was cut back by 1 base and J by 6 bases. Germline V gene lookup returns CDR1 LGHDT and CDR2 YNNKEL (reference sequence). This CDR3 has 16 residues. CDR3 sequence reads: CASSQASGRWGSEQYF. The CDR3 coding sequence is TGTGCCAGCAGCCAAGCTAGCGGGAGGTGGGGCTCCGAGCAGTACTTC.

The J gene is TRBJ1-2, the V gene TRBV6-5, with a weak D call TRBD1 (6 bases). V gave up 11 bases and J gave up 4 bases, with 20 bases separating them. Germline CDR1 reads MNHEY; CDR2 reads SVGAGI. The CDR3 is made up of 14 amino acids. DNA of the CDR3: TGTGCCGCGGCGGACAGCGGACAGCTCTATGGCTACACCTTC. It specifies CAAADSGQLYGYTF.

The chain is built from TRBV11-2 and TRBJ2-1, with D tentatively TRBD2 (6 bases). Between the trimmed V and J ends, which lost 4 bases and 3 bases, there was a span of 10 bases. The CDR3 consists of 14 residues. The germline gives CDR1 SGHAT, CDR2 FQNNGV. In DNA form, the CDR3 reads TGTGCCAGCAGCTCGTGGGACTTCTACAATGAGCAGTTCTTC. Translated: CASSSWDFYNEQFF.

This clone has a single count. The chain has TRBV19 and TRBJ2-7, with D possibly being TRBD1 (6 bases). CDR3 length: 14 amino acids. Per the germline V gene, CDR1 is LNHDA and CDR2 is SQIVND (reference sequence). V was pared by 3 bases and J by 6 bases, with 15 bases between. The CDR3 DNA is TGTGCCAGTAGTATTAACCGACAGGCCCCCGAGCAGTACTTC. Translating it yields CASSINRQAPEQYF.